The entry below describes one T cell receptor (beta chain). This CDR3 is built from 14 residues. CDR1 SGHAT and CDR2 FQNNGV come from the germline V gene. V lost 5 bases to trimming and J lost 6 bases; unmatched junction nucleotides: 6. The method was immunoSEQ multiplex PCR; TCRdb's version includes in-frame clones alone and lacks a portion of them. The table lists about 220,000 clones, 80% to 85% of them singletons. This entry is derived from a study of blood T cell repertoires in COVID-19. Sample: peripheral blood. This rearrangement joins TRBV11-2 to TRBJ1-1, with TRBD1 matching over 10 bases. This TCR derives from a woman in her 30s who had recovered from COVID-19. The CDR3 DNA reads as TGTGCCAGCAGCCCCCGACAGGGGGCGGCTGAAGCTTTCTTT. Translation: CASSPRQGAAEAFF.